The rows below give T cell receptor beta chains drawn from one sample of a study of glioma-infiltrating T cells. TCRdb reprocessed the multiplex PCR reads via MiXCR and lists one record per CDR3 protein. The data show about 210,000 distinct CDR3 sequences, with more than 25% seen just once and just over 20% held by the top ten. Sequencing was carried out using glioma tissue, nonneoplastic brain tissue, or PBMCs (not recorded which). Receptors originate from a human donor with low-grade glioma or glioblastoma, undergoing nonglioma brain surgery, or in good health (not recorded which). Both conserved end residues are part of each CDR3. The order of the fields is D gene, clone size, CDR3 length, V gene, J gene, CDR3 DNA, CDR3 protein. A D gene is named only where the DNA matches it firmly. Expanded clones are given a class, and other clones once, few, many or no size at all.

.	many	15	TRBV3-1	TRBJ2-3	TGTGCCAGCAGCCAACTTGGGACTAGCACAGATACGCAGTATTTT	CASSQLGTSTDTQYF
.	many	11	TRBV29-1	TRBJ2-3	TGCAGCGTTGCGGGCCCAGATACGCAGTATTTT	CSVAGPDTQYF
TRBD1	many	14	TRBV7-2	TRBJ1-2	TGTGCCAGCAGCTTGTCGGGGACAGGGAGCGGCTACACCTTC	CASSLSGTGSGYTF
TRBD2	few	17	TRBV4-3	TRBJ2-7	TGCGCCAGCAGCCTTGGACTAGCGGGAGGACCATCCTACGAGCAGTACTTC	CASSLGLAGGPSYEQYF
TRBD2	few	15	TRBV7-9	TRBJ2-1	TGTGCCAGCAGGAGGGGAACTAGCGTTAAGGATGAGCAGTTCTTC	CASRRGTSVKDEQFF
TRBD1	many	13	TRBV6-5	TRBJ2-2	TGTGCCAGCAGTTACGGGACAGTCGGGGAGCTGTTTTTT	CASSYGTVGELFF
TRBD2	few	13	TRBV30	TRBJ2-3	TGTGCCTGGAGTGGGACTAGTGCAGATACGCAGTATTTT	CAWSGTSADTQYF
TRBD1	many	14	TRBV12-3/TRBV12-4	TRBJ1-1	TGTGCCAGCAGTTTAGCAAGACAGGGGGCGGAAGCTTTCTTT	CASSLARQGAEAFF
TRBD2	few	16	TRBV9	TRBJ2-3	TGTGCCAGCAGCCTGCGGACTAGCGTAAGCACAGATACGCAGTATTTT	CASSLRTSVSTDTQYF
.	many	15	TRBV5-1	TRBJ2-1	TGCGCCAGCAGCGTGGCTAGCGAAGCCTACAATGAGCAGTTCTTC	CASSVASEAYNEQFF
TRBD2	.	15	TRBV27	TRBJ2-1	TGTGCCAGCAGACCGGGACTAGCGGGCCACAATGAGCAGTTCTTC	CASRPGLAGHNEQFF
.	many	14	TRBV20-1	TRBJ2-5	TGCAGTGCTAGCTTGAAAGGCCTCAAAGAGACCCAGTACTTC	CSASLKGLKETQYF
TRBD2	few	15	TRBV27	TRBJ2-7	TGTGCCAGCAGCAAACTAGCGGACTTGCTCTACGAGCAGTACTTC	CASSKLADLLYEQYF
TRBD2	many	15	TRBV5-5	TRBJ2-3	TGTGCCAGCAGCCAAGGACTAGCCCTCACAGATACGCAGTATTTT	CASSQGLALTDTQYF
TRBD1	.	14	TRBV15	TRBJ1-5	TGTGCCACCAGCTATGGGGACAGAAGCAATCCCCAGCATTTT	CATSYGDRSNPQHF
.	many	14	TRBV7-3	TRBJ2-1	TGTGCCAGCAGCCTGTCGGGCCCTAACAATGAGCAGTTCTTC	CASSLSGPNNEQFF
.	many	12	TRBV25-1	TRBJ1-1	TGTGCCAGCACAAATAAGAACACTGAAGCTTTCTTT	CASTNKNTEAFF
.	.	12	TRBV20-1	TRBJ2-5	TGCAGTGACAGCGCTAGGACAGAGACCCAGTACTTC	CSDSARTETQYF